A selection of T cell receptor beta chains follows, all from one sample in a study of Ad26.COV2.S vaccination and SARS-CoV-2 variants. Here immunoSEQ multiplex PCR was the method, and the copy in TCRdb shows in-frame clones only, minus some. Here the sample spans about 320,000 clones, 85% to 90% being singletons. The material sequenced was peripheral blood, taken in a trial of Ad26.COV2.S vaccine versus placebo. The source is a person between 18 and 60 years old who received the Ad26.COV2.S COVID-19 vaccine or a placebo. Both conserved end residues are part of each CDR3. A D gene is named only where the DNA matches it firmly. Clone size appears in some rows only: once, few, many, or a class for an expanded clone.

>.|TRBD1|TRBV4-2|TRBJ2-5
TGTGCCAGCAGCCAAGATGGACAGGTACAAGAGACCCAGTACTTC
CASSQDGQVQETQYF
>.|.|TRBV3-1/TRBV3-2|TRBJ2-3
TGTGCCAGCAGCCAACGCGGGGGCTTCACAGATACGCAGTATTTT
CASSQRGGFTDTQYF
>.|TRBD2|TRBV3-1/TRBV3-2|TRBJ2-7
TGTGCCAGCAGCCACGGGACTAGCGGGGTCAATTACGAGCAGTACTTC
CASSHGTSGVNYEQYF
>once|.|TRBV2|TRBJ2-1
TGTGCCAGCAGTGAAGTCCCAGCCGCCTACAATGAGCAGTTCTTC
CASSEVPAAYNEQFF
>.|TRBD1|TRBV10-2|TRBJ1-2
TGCGCCAGCAGATTCCAGGGGGAAGGCTATGGCTACACCTTC
CASRFQGEGYGYTF
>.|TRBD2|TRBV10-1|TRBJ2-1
TGCGCCAGCAGTGATAGCGGGCGGGGAGGCAATGAGCAGTTCTTC
CASSDSGRGGNEQFF
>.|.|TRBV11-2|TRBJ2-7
TGTGCCAGCAGCTTAGGAAGAAACTCCTACGAGCAGTACTTC
CASSLGRNSYEQYF
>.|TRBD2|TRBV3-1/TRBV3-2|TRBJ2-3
TGTGCCAGCAGCCAAGGCCTAGCGGGGGTTAGCACAGATACGCAGTATTTT
CASSQGLAGVSTDTQYF
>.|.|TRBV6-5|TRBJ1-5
TGTGCCAGCAGTTACTCGGGGAAGGTGGGTCAGCCCCAGCATTTT
CASSYSGKVGQPQHF
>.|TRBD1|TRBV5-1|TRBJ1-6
TGCGCCAGCAGTTCGGGAGACAGGGTAGAATCACCCCTCCACTTT
CASSSGDRVESPLHF
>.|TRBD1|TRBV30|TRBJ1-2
TGTGCCTGGAGTGTTCACAGGGGTGCTTATGGCTACACCTTC
CAWSVHRGAYGYTF
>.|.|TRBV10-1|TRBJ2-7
TGCGCCAGCAGTTCGTCGAGCGTCAACGAGCAGTACTTC
CASSSSSVNEQYF
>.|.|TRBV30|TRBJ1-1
TGTGCCTGGAGTGGGCTGGACGGCGTACCCTGGACAGCTTTCTTT
CAWSGLDGVPWTAFF
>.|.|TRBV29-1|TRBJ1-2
TGCAGCGTGACCCCGGGGGGCCGAGGCTACACCTTC
CSVTPGGRGYTF
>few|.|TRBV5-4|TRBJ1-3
TGTGCCAGCAGCTTGGACCCCCGGGACCTTTCCTCTGGAAACACCATATATTTT
CASSLDPRDLSSGNTIYF
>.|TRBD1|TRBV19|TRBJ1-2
TGTGCCATCTGGACAGGGGGCTACTATGGCTACACCTTC
CAIWTGGYYGYTF
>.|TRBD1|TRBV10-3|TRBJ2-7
TGTGCCATCGGGGGACAGGGAGAACGCAGCTCCTACGAGCAGTACTTC
CAIGGQGERSSYEQYF
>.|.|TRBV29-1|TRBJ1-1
TGCAGCGTTGACGCAGGGGAGGGGACTGAAGCTTTCTTT
CSVDAGEGTEAFF